This T cell receptor beta chain was recovered during a study of vaccination and CD4 T cells after COVID-19. In the study overall: Median time from second vaccine dose to sampling was approximately 74 days (14 to 241). Spike peptides, overlapping and drawn from SARS-CoV-2, HCoV-NL63, HCoV-OC43 and HCoV-229E, were used to stimulate cells.

Indicated treatment: approximately 9-day PBMC culture with coronavirus spike peptide pools or control peptides (ViraFEST assay). The PCR-positive dates, March through December 2020, came before the US Alpha, Beta and Delta variants. Oncomine TCR Beta short-read sequencing was applied to DNA from cultured CD4+ T cells. TCRdb re-analysed the PCR reads in MiXCR, keeping a single row per CDR3 protein. Here the sample spans 17,000 or so distinct CDR3 sequences, roughly three fifths being singletons. Only one count was recorded for this clonotype. The antigen is undetermined. Per the germline V gene, CDR1 is LNHNV and CDR2 is YYDKDF (reference sequence). This CDR3 is built from 16 residues. The J segment lost 5 bases and the V segment lost 3 bases, leaving 8 bases of the junction unmatched.

The receptor's source is a human donor who had recovered from COVID-19. The V call is TRBV15, the J call TRBJ2-5, with 11 bases matching TRBD2. The sample comprised CD4+ T cells from blood, cultured in vitro. The chain's CDR3 is CATSRRIAGGLETQYF. DNA for the CDR3: TGTGCCACCAGCAGGCGGATAGCGGGGGGGCTGGAGACCCAGTACTTC.